These 20 T cell receptor beta chains were sequenced from one sample in a study of T cells in Graves' hyperthyroidism and ophthalmopathy. Researchers amplified the TCR beta CDR3 regions from RNA transcripts. RT-PCR in the first round (using the HTBI primer set) targeted the TCR CDR3. From the multiplex PCR reads, TCRdb called clonotypes with MiXCR, one entry per CDR3 protein. The sample has just over 550,000 distinct CDR3 sequences, 40% to 55% seen once. Sequenced sample: peripheral blood or thyroid tissue (not recorded which). Source of these receptors: a woman between 18 and 29 years old with Graves' hyperthyroidism.

This clonotype was seen just once. The rearrangement links TRBV9 to TRBJ2-2, with D possibly matching TRBD1 (6 bases). CDR3 length equals 15 residues. V was shortened by 3 bases and J by 3 bases, with 12 bases between the two germline ends. Germline CDR1 is SGDLS and CDR2 is YYNGEE. In DNA form, the CDR3 reads TGTGCCAGCAGCGCACAGGGAGATGACACCGGGGAGCTGTTTTTT. This codes for CASSAQGDDTGELFF.

This chain connects TRBV25-1 to TRBJ2-2; D remains ambiguous. V was pared by 5 bases and J by 0 bases, with 7 bases between. The CDR3 extends over 14 amino acids. Germline assignment: CDR1 MGHDK and CDR2 SYGVNS. The DNA of the CDR3 is TGTGCCAGCAGTTATGAACCGAACACCGGGGAGCTGTTTTTT. Protein product: CASSYEPNTGELFF.

The sample holds many counts of this clonotype. This chain links TRBV10-3 with TRBJ2-5; D not certain. Trimming cost V 4 bases and J 5 bases, with 17 bases left between them. The CDR3 is made up of 15 amino acids. From germline, CDR1 is ENHRY and CDR2 SYGVKD. CDR3 coding DNA: TGTGCCATCAGTGTCGGGTTACCCGGGCGGGAGACCCAGTACTTC. This translates into CAISVGLPGRETQYF.

V and J are TRBV20-1 and TRBJ2-7; D ambiguous. Trimming removed 6 bases from V and 6 bases from J, with 12 bases in between. Germline CDR1 and CDR2: DFQATT and SNEGSKA (reference sequence). This CDR3 region has 11 residues. The CDR3 DNA reads as TGCAGTGCCAAGATCGTTGGCGAGCAGTACTTC. Its translation is CSAKIVGEQYF.

The CDR3 DNA reads TGCAGCGTTGAAGATCGACGCCAGGGTGTGACGGGCTATGGCTACACCTTC. Translating gives CSVEDRRQGVTGYGYTF. This sequence joins TRBV29-1 and TRBJ1-2; D may be TRBD1 (5 bases). The CDR3 has 17 amino acids. Trimming cost V 0 bases and J 4 bases, with 21 bases left between them. CDR1 is SQVTM, CDR2 ANQGSEA, per germline.

This clonotype was found many times. V usage is TRBV2 and J usage is TRBJ1-5; TRBD1 matches at 7 bases. The V segment lost 4 bases and the J segment 7 bases; nucleotides outside the gene matches: 1. The CDR3 is made up of 12 amino acids. From germline, CDR1 is SNHLY and CDR2 FYNNEI. CDR3 nucleotides: TGTGCCAGCAGTGGACAGGGCCAGCCCCAGCATTTT. Translation gives CASSGQGQPQHF.

Turning to this clonotype: Being one base from a much bigger clone, this may be a read error. The genes are TRBV2 and TRBJ2-2, with a tentative D call TRBD2 (5 bases). This CDR3 has 13 amino acids. CDR1 and CDR2 (germline): SNHLY, FYNNEI. The CDR3 is CASREGLAGGLFF. The CDR3 nucleotides read TGTGCCAGCAGGGAAGGCCTTGCGGGTGGGCTGTTTTTT.

The CDR3 DNA reads as TGTGCCAGCAGTCGGGACAGGGGGAGGATCGATGGCTACACCTTC. It yields the protein CASSRDRGRIDGYTF. The chain carries TRBV25-1 and TRBJ1-2; 11 positions match TRBD1. The CDR3 has 15 amino acids. Germline-derived CDR1 and CDR2 are MGHDK and SYGVNS. V shed 5 bases and J 6 bases; nucleotides not matched to a gene: 8.

V usage is TRBV2 and J usage is TRBJ2-5; the D is unclear. Trimming stripped 10 bases from V and 2 bases from J, with 20 bases between. Germline V gene sequence: CDR1 SNHLY, CDR2 FYNNEI. The CDR3 runs 15 residues. The CDR3 sequence: CATIEKGIQQETQYF. In DNA form, the CDR3 reads TGTGCCACAATCGAAAAGGGCATTCAGCAAGAGACCCAGTACTTC. Complete variable domain (other parts from reference TRBV2 and TRBJ2-5): EPEVTQTPSHQVTQMGQEVILRCVPISNHLYFYWYRQILGQKVEFLVSFYNNEISEKSEIFDDQFSVERPDGSNFTLKIRSTKLEDSAMYFCATIEKGIQQETQYFGPGTRLLVL.

This clonotype has a handful of counts. CDR3 DNA sequence: TGTGCCAGCAGCCCCAGAATGGGCTCGGGCACTGAAGCTTTCTTT. Its protein is CASSPRMGSGTEAFF. V usage is TRBV2 and J usage is TRBJ1-1; D ambiguous. The CDR3 has 15 amino acids. CDR1 is SNHLY and CDR2 is FYNNEI in the germline V gene. Trimming cost V 6 bases and J 4 bases, with 18 bases left between them.

This clonotype was seen more than once but under ten times. The chain recombines TRBV20-1 with TRBJ2-5; D might be TRBD1 or TRBD2, each matching 5 bases. CDR3 length equals 11 residues. Trimming took 5 bases from V and 4 from J, leaving 8 bases between them. The germline gives CDR1 DFQATT, CDR2 SNEGSKA (reference sequence). The CDR3 DNA follows: TGCAGTGCTTGGGACGGAGAGACCCAGTACTTC. Translating gives CSAWDGETQYF.

J is TRBJ2-7 and V is TRBV7-8; 7 bases are shared with TRBD1. V trimming: 3 bases; J trimming: 2 bases; junction bases outside the gene matches: 13. Germline loops: CDR1 SGHVS, CDR2 FQNEAQ. The length of the CDR3 is 17 residues. CDR3 DNA sequence: TGTGCCAGCAGCTTCGGTAGACCGGGACAGATAACCTACGAGCAGTACTTC. It encodes CASSFGRPGQITYEQYF.

The genes are TRBV29-1 and TRBJ1-1; 7 bases match TRBD1. Per the germline V gene, CDR1 is SQVTM and CDR2 is ANQGSEA. The CDR3 has 15 amino acids. With 6 bases clipped from V and 0 bases from J, the junction kept 10 bases outside the gene matches. In DNA, the CDR3 is TGCAGCGTCCCCAGGGGGGCAGTACTGAACACTGAAGCTTTCTTT. Amino acids: CSVPRGAVLNTEAFF.

The sample holds a few counts of this clonotype. This chain links TRBV24-1 with TRBJ1-5, with D uncertain. Germline CDR1 and CDR2: KGHDR and SFDVKD. V lost 9 bases and J lost 2, with 13 bases in between. The CDR3 length is 14 residues. CDR3 region: CATQAHGGNQPQHF. CDR3 DNA sequence: TGTGCCACCCAGGCCCATGGTGGCAATCAGCCCCAGCATTTT.

This sequence joins TRBV7-9 and TRBJ1-5; D is possibly TRBD1 (5 bases). Germline CDR1 reads SEHNR; CDR2 reads FQNEAQ (reference sequence). The CDR3 totals 15 residues. The V end was cut by 5 bases, the J end by 4 bases, with 15 bases between. The CDR3 loop is CASSQARGWNQPQHF. CDR3 nucleotide sequence: TGTGCCAGCAGCCAAGCTAGGGGATGGAATCAGCCCCAGCATTTT.

This clonotype was counted a few times. The chain combines TRBV29-1 with TRBJ2-7; 7 bases line up with TRBD1. Trimming cost V 6 bases and J 3 bases; bases outside gene matches: 14. The CDR3 has 15 residues. Germline values: CDR1 SQVTM, CDR2 ANQGSEA. CDR3 loop: CSVGGRTGSDYEQYF. CDR3 DNA sequence: TGCAGCGTAGGGGGCCGAACTGGGTCGGACTACGAGCAGTACTTC.

There are a few counts of this clonotype. The V gene is TRBV7-2, the J gene TRBJ1-2, with D unresolved. The CDR3 contains 16 residues. Trimming cost V 5 bases and J 0 bases, with 16 bases left between them. Germline loops: CDR1 SGHTA, CDR2 FQGNSA. The CDR3 sequence: CASSQVGVTANYGYTF. For the CDR3, the DNA is TGTGCCAGCAGCCAAGTAGGAGTCACAGCTAACTATGGCTACACCTTC.

The chain links TRBV7-9 to TRBJ2-2; 10 nucleotides agree with TRBD2. CDR1 SEHNR and CDR2 FQNEAQ come from the germline V gene (reference sequence). Trimming cost V 5 bases and J 3 bases; bases outside gene matches: 6. The CDR3 contains 16 residues. CDR3 nucleotides: TGTGCCAGCAGCGCTACTAGCGGGATGGACACCGGGGAGCTGTTTTTT. This translates into CASSATSGMDTGELFF.

J is TRBJ2-7 and V is TRBV7-2; TRBD2 aligns across 7 bases. Germline V lookup: CDR1 SGHTA, CDR2 FQGNSA. There are 15 residues in the CDR3. J gave up 4 bases and V 2 bases, and 8 bases lay outside the gene matches. CDR3 sequence reads: CASSLSLAEIYEQYF. The CDR3, as DNA: TGTGCCAGCAGCTTATCTCTAGCGGAGATTTACGAGCAGTACTTC.

The chain carries TRBV25-1 and TRBJ1-6, with a weak D call TRBD1 (6 bases). CDR3 length equals 12 residues. Looked up from germline, CDR1 is MGHDK and CDR2 is SYGVNS. Trimming took off 8 bases at V and 9 bases at J, with 11 bases between the two ends. In DNA form, the CDR3 reads TGTGCCAGCTTCGACAGGCTTTCACCCCTCCACTTT. Translating gives CASFDRLSPLHF.